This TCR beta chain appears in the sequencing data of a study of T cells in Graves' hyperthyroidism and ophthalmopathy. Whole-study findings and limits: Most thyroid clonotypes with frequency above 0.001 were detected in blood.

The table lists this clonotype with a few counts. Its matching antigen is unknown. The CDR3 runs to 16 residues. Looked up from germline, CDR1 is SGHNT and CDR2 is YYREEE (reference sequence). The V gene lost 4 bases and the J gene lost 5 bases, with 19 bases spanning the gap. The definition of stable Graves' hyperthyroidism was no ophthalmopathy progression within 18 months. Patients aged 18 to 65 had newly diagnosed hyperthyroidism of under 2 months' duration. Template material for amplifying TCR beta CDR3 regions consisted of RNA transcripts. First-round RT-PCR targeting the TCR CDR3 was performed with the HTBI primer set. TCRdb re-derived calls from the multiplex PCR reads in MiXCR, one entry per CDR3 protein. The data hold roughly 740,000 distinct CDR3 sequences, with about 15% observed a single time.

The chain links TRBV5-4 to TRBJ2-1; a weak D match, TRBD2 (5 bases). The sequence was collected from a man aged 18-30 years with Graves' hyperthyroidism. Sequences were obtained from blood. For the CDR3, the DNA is TGTGCCAGCAGCCCCACGCCCCTGGACTCGAACAATGAGCAGTTCTTC. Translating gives CASSPTPLDSNNEQFF.